This TCR beta chain was sequenced for a study of CD8+CD57+ T cells in acquired aplastic anemia. Study context: Mean yield of DNA from sorted CD4+ and CD8+ cells was around 3 ug.

The CDR3 has 15 amino acids. Trimming shortened V by 1 base and J by 2 bases, and 10 bases separated the two germline ends. Germline lookup yields CDR1 WNHNN and CDR2 SYGVQD (reference sequence). Study conclusions and caveats: Patients and healthy controls showed no significant CD8+ Simpson's diversity difference. In common between the patients and the controls were more than 25 CD8+ CDR3 sequences.

For this clonotype: No antigen is known for it.

Profiling of TCR beta VDJ combinations and CDR3 sequences used genomic DNA as template. A single record per CDR3 protein comes from TCRdb applying MiXCR to the reads. The data show 150,000 or so distinct CDR3 sequences, 55% to 80% seen once. The sample taken for sequencing was sorted CD4+, CD8+, or CD8+CD57+ T cells (not recorded which) from PBMCs. The chain uses TRBV10-1 and TRBJ2-3; D possibly matches TRBD1 or TRBD2 (6 bases each). The receptor's source is a human donor in good health. The CDR3 sequence: CASSELGGSTDTQYF. The CDR3 nucleotides are TGCGCCAGCAGTGAGTTGGGGGGCTCCACAGATACGCAGTATTTT.